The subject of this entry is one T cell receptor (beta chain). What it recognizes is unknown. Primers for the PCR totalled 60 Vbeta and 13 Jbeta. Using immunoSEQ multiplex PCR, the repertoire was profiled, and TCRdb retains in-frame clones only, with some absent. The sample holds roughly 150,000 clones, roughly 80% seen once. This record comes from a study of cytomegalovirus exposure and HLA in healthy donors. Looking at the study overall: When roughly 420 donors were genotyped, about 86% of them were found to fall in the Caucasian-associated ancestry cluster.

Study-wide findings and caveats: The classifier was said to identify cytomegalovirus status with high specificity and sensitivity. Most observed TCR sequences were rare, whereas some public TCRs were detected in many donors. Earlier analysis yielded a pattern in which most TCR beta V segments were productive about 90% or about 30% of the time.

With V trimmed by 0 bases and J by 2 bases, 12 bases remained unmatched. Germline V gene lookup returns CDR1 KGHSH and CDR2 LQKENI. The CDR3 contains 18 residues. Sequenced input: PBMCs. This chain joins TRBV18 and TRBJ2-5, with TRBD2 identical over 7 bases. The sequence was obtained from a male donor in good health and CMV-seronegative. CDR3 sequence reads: CASSPPYLGRTSQETQYF. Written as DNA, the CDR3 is TGTGCCAGCTCACCACCGTATCTAGGCCGGACTAGTCAAGAGACCCAGTACTTC.